This entry lists 25 T cell receptor beta chains sequenced from one sample in a study of spatial heterogeneity in lung cancer. Study-level findings and limits: Expanded intratumoral alpha and beta TCR counts tracked tumor mutation counts.

As to time point: sample taken at primary tumor resection. TCRdb ran MiXCR on the 5' RACE reads and lists one entry per CDR3 protein. The repertoire holds a few thousand distinct CDR3 sequences, with roughly 35% as singletons. For these receptors, no antigen is known. The sequences come from lung tumor tissue, collected at surgery. Receptor source: a male donor with early-stage non-small cell lung cancer.

The table lists this clonotype with a few counts. The DNA for the CDR3 is TGCGCCAGCAGTGAGGTTCCTAGCGGGAGCACCGGGGAGCTGTTTTTT. Translated: CASSEVPSGSTGELFF. The chain has TRBV10-2 and TRBJ2-2; 10 nucleotides line up with TRBD2. There are 16 residues in the CDR3. The V and J ends lost 2 bases and 4 bases, in that order; junction bases with no gene match: 4. CDR1 is WSHSY and CDR2 is SAAADI in the germline V gene.

This clonotype came up a few times. The V gene is TRBV12-3 or TRBV12-4, the J gene TRBJ2-2; D ambiguous. The CDR3 runs to 11 residues. The V end lost 6 bases, the J end lost 5 bases, and 4 bases lay between the germline ends. CDR3 protein: CASRKTGELFF. In nucleotides, the CDR3 is TGTGCCAGCAGGAAGACCGGGGAGCTGTTTTTT.

The chain is built from TRBV5-8 and TRBJ1-5; a possible D gene is TRBD1 (6 bases). The length of the CDR3 is 13 residues. The V gene's germline CDR1 is SGHTS and CDR2 YDEGEE. The V and J ends lost 6 bases and 9 bases respectively, with 16 bases between them. The DNA of the CDR3 is TGTGCCAGCACCCTTGGGGGCCGCGGGCCCCAGCATTTT. Translated, it gives CASTLGGRGPQHF.

This clonotype was counted between two and nine times. V usage is TRBV28 and J usage is TRBJ2-7; 12 bases match TRBD2. The junction had 8 bases not matched to a gene; V was cut back by 2 bases and J by 3 bases. Per germline, CDR1 MDHEN and CDR2 SYDVKM. This CDR3 is built from 17 residues. The CDR3 here is CASSLQIGLAGIYEQYF. The CDR3 DNA reads as TGTGCCAGCAGTTTACAGATAGGACTAGCGGGGATCTACGAGCAGTACTTC.

There are a few counts of this clonotype. V gene TRBV7-2 combines with J gene TRBJ2-7, with D possibly TRBD1 on 6 matching bases. CDR1 and CDR2 (germline): SGHTA, FQGNSA. This CDR3 is built from 16 residues. V was cut by 8 bases and J by 1 base, with 21 bases left in between. The CDR3 DNA follows: TGTGCCAGCGCATTTGGCTTGGGACAAGCTTCCTACGAGCAGTACTTC. Translated: CASAFGLGQASYEQYF.

V and J are TRBV29-1 and TRBJ2-2; 11 bases line up with TRBD2. The CDR3 has 14 residues. Germline loops: CDR1 SQVTM, CDR2 ANQGSEA. V gave up 6 bases and J gave up 4 bases; unmatched junction bases: 4. CDR3 protein: CSVLAGGSTGELFF. In DNA form, the CDR3 reads TGCAGCGTGCTAGCGGGAGGAAGCACCGGGGAGCTGTTTTTT.

The J gene is TRBJ2-5, the V gene TRBV29-1; D may correspond to TRBD1 or TRBD2 (5 bases each). CDR3 size: 14 residues. The ends were cut back, 3 bases at V and 5 bases at J, with 16 bases in the middle. Germline CDR1 and CDR2: SQVTM and ANQGSEA. In DNA, the CDR3 is TGCAGCGTTGAGGGGCGAGGGGCGGCGGAGACCCAGTACTTC. This translates into CSVEGRGAAETQYF.

The V gene is TRBV4-1, the J gene TRBJ2-5, with 7 nucleotides matching TRBD2. This CDR3 contains 17 residues. J was trimmed by 2 bases and V by 0 bases; bases with no gene match: 9. The germline V gene has CDR1 MGHRA and CDR2 YSYEKL. The CDR3 loop reads CASSQDPAGAQQETQYF. The CDR3 nucleotides read TGCGCCAGCAGCCAAGATCCCGCGGGAGCTCAACAAGAGACCCAGTACTTC.

The chain has TRBV5-1 and TRBJ2-3, with 9 nucleotides matching TRBD2. The germline CDR1 and CDR2 sequences are SGHRS and YFSETQ. The CDR3 is 16 amino acids. V was pared by 4 bases and J by 4 bases, with 10 bases of the junction left unmatched. The DNA of the CDR3 is TGCGCCAGCAGCCAGGACTTGGCGGGAGGGGCAGATACGCAGTATTTT. Its protein product is CASSQDLAGGADTQYF.

The V and J genes are TRBV18 and TRBJ2-7, with D unclear. Germline CDR1 and CDR2: KGHSH and LQKENI. The CDR3 extends over 13 amino acids. V shed 3 bases and J shed 6 bases, with 12 bases lying between them. The CDR3 DNA follows: TGTGCCAGCTCACCCGAGGAGTTTAGCGAGCAGTACTTC. Translation gives CASSPEEFSEQYF.

This clonotype is classed as medium-sized. The chain links TRBV27 to TRBJ1-1, with TRBD1 matching over 9 bases. This CDR3 has 17 amino acids. The V and J ends lost 5 bases and 0 bases, in that order; junction bases with no gene match: 10. Per the germline V gene, CDR1 is MNHEY and CDR2 is SMNVEV (reference sequence). The chain's CDR3 is CASSPRTGDGMNTEAFF. DNA of the CDR3: TGTGCCAGCAGTCCGCGGACAGGGGATGGGATGAACACTGAAGCTTTCTTT.

A few counts support this clonotype. This chain joins TRBV4-1 and TRBJ2-2, with 8 bases lining up with TRBD2. V gave up 0 bases and J gave up 0 bases; unmatched junction bases: 3. CDR3 length: 17 residues. Germline assignment: CDR1 MGHRA and CDR2 YSYEKL. The CDR3 loop is CASSQDHSGANTGELFF. The CDR3, as DNA: TGCGCCAGCAGCCAAGATCATAGCGGGGCGAACACCGGGGAGCTGTTTTTT.

The chain employs TRBV18 and TRBJ2-1; 9 bases fit TRBD2. Looked up from germline, CDR1 is KGHSH and CDR2 is LQKENI. CDR3 length: 15 amino acids. V trimming: 6 bases; J trimming: 0 bases; junction bases outside the gene matches: 3. The CDR3 DNA sequence: TGTGCCAGCTCTCTTAGCGGGAGCTCCTACAATGAGCAGTTCTTC. Encoded protein: CASSLSGSSYNEQFF.

The V call is TRBV12-3 or TRBV12-4, the J call TRBJ2-2; 11 bases map to TRBD1. The CDR3 loop spans 15 amino acids. V dropped 7 bases and J dropped 5; count of bases not matched to a gene: 6. The CDR3, as DNA: TGTGCCAGCACCTCCGGACAGGGGGCAACCGGGGAGCTGTTTTTT. Translated, it gives CASTSGQGATGELFF.

This clonotype was seen only a few times. This chain uses TRBV29-1 with TRBJ2-1, with TRBD1 matching over 8 bases. The CDR3 runs to 13 residues. Germline loops: CDR1 SQVTM, CDR2 ANQGSEA. DNA for the CDR3: TGCAGTAGCAGGGGGCTCTCCTACAATGAGCAGTTCTTC. Protein sequence: CSSRGLSYNEQFF.

By share, this clonotype ranks as large. V and J are TRBV18 and TRBJ1-6; TRBD1 might be the D (6 bases). The CDR3 runs to 14 residues. Germline V lookup: CDR1 KGHSH, CDR2 LQKENI. Trimming removed 2 bases at V and 10 bases at J, with 12 bases between. The CDR3 nucleotides read TGTGCCAGCTCACCAGAACAGGGATACTCACCCCTCCACTTT. It specifies CASSPEQGYSPLHF.

The rearrangement uses TRBV29-1 and TRBJ2-3; perhaps TRBD1 as D (6 bases). Per the germline V gene, CDR1 is SQVTM and CDR2 is ANQGSEA. The CDR3 consists of 17 residues. V was shortened by 4 bases and J by 2 bases, with 22 bases between the two germline ends. The CDR3 sequence is CSVVNPLGTRYTDTQYF. The CDR3 bases are TGCAGCGTTGTGAACCCACTAGGGACAAGATACACAGATACGCAGTATTTT.

This clonotype has just a few counts. This chain joins TRBV28 and TRBJ2-7; D uncertain. CDR3 size: 13 residues. V lost 8 bases to trimming and J lost 2 bases, with 13 bases between them. Looked up from germline, CDR1 is MDHEN and CDR2 is SYDVKM. CDR3 protein: CASGPDGPYEQYF. The CDR3 DNA is TGTGCCAGCGGCCCGGACGGACCCTACGAGCAGTACTTC. Full variable domain (remainder filled in from reference TRBV28 and TRBJ2-7): DVKVTQSSRYLVKRTGEKVFLECVQDMDHENMFWYRQDPGLGLRLIYFSYDVKMKEKGDIPEGYSVSREKKERFSLILESASTNQTSMYLCASGPDGPYEQYFGPGTRLTVT.

The J gene is TRBJ2-3, the V gene TRBV11-2, with no clear D. CDR1 is SGHAT and CDR2 is FQNNGV in the germline V gene. CDR3 length: 14 residues. V lost 3 bases, J lost 2 bases, and 9 bases lay in between. DNA of the CDR3: TGTGCCAGCAGCTTTAACCGTGACACAGATACGCAGTATTTT. Encoded protein: CASSFNRDTDTQYF. Supplemented by reference TRBV11-2 and TRBJ2-3, the full variable domain reads EAGVAQSPRYKIIEKRQSVAFWCNPISGHATLYWYQQILGQGPKLLIQFQNNGVVDDSQLPKDRFSAERLKGVDSTLKIQPAKLEDSAVYLCASSFNRDTDTQYFGPGTRLTVL.

The V call is TRBV6-2 or TRBV6-3, the J call TRBJ2-3; the D gene is possibly TRBD2 (5 bases). V was cut by 4 bases and J by 2 bases, with 13 bases left in between. The CDR3 is 15 amino acids. Germline CDR1 reads MNHEY; CDR2 reads SVGEGT. For the CDR3, the DNA is TGTGCCAGCAGTTCCATAAATCGGGACACAGATACGCAGTATTTT. It is translated as CASSSINRDTDTQYF.

This clonotype was observed a handful of times. The chain links TRBV10-3 to TRBJ2-5; D possibly corresponds to TRBD2 (5 bases). The germline V gene encodes CDR1 ENHRY and CDR2 SYGVKD. This CDR3 contains 13 residues. Trimming took 8 bases from V and 2 from J, leaving 12 bases between them. The CDR3 bases are TGTGCCATCCGGGATCGGGCGCAAGAGACCCAGTACTTC. This encodes CAIRDRAQETQYF.

The chain couples TRBV5-4 to TRBJ2-7; the D is unclear. The CDR3 is made up of 13 amino acids. V was cut by 2 bases and J by 3 bases, with 9 bases left in between. Germline values: CDR1 SGHNT, CDR2 YYREEE (reference sequence). The CDR3 DNA is TGTGCCAGCAGCTTTACGGGCCTCTACGAGCAGTACTTC. This translates into CASSFTGLYEQYF.

This clonotype was recorded at least ten times. The CDR3 reads CASSYSAGQFYEQYF. CDR3 in DNA: TGTGCCAGCAGTTACTCCGCAGGACAATTCTACGAGCAGTACTTC. This sequence joins TRBV6-5 and TRBJ2-7; tentatively, D is TRBD1 (5 bases). Germline V CDR1 and CDR2: MNHEY, SVGAGI. Trimming left V 0 bases short and J 3 bases short, with 12 bases between. CDR3 length: 15 amino acids.

The chain links TRBV7-6 to TRBJ2-1, with D perhaps matching TRBD1 (6 bases). Germline assignment: CDR1 SGHVS and CDR2 FNYEAQ. This CDR3 region has 15 residues. Trimming left V 6 bases short and J 7 bases short, with 19 bases between. CDR3 protein: CASSRTNREGNEQFF. The DNA of the CDR3 is TGTGCCAGCAGTCGAACCAACAGGGAAGGGAATGAGCAGTTCTTC.

The rearrangement uses TRBV7-8 and TRBJ2-1; D might be TRBD2 (7 bases). The CDR3 contains 13 residues. Germline-derived CDR1 and CDR2 are SGHVS and FQNEAQ. V was cut by 4 bases and J by 10 bases, with 14 bases left in between. Here the CDR3 reads CASSWIQGGEQFF. The CDR3 DNA is TGTGCCAGCAGCTGGATACAGGGAGGGGAGCAGTTCTTC.